The 22 T cell receptor beta chains in this list originate from one sample, sequenced in a study of blood T cell repertoires in COVID-19. Profiled with immunoSEQ multiplex PCR; TCRdb holds only in-frame clones, not every one. The sample holds about 120,000 clones, roughly 89% seen once. The sample comprised peripheral blood. Receptor source: a man aged 35 to 55 with acute or convalescent COVID-19.

This sequence joins TRBV5-6 and TRBJ1-4; TRBD1 matches at 7 bases. Trimming removed 4 bases from V and 0 bases from J; junction bases left unmatched: 9. The CDR3 sequence is 17 residues long. CDR1 SGHDT and CDR2 YYEEEE come from the germline V gene. The CDR3 reads CASSRPRDSSTNEKLFF. DNA of the CDR3: TGTGCCAGCAGCCGCCCCAGGGACAGCTCAACTAATGAAAAACTGTTTTTT.

This chain uses TRBV7-9 with TRBJ2-1; TRBD2 might be the D (5 bases). Germline V lookup: CDR1 SEHNR, CDR2 FQNEAQ (reference sequence). Trimming removed 6 bases from V and 5 bases from J, with 23 bases in between. The CDR3 covers 17 residues. The CDR3 DNA is TGTGCCAGCAGTCCCGCGATTGGGAGATCAACAAACAATGAGCAGTTCTTC. Translation: CASSPAIGRSTNNEQFF.

The rearrangement joins TRBV14 to TRBJ1-2; D is undetermined. CDR1 SGHDN and CDR2 FVKESK come from the germline V gene. V was shortened by 1 base and J by 1 base, with 10 bases between the two germline ends. The CDR3 totals 15 residues. The CDR3 DNA is TGTGCCAGCAGCCAAGTCTCGAGTTTTAACTATGGCTACACCTTC. It specifies CASSQVSSFNYGYTF.

This clone has just one count. This chain uses TRBV11-2 with TRBJ2-2; D uncertain. V lost 4 bases and J 5 bases, leaving 11 bases between the germline ends. Germline V lookup: CDR1 SGHAT, CDR2 FQNNGV. The CDR3 length is 14 residues. The CDR3 sequence: CASSSRRGTGELFF. CDR3 in DNA: TGTGCCAGCAGCTCCCGACGCGGAACCGGGGAGCTGTTTTTT.

This chain links TRBV12-3 or TRBV12-4 with TRBJ1-4, with 8 bases identical to TRBD1. The J segment lost 8 bases and the V segment lost 5 bases, leaving 4 bases of the junction unmatched. CDR3 length equals 13 residues. The CDR3 reads CASSVGQGEKLFF. The CDR3 bases are TGTGCCAGCAGTGTAGGACAGGGAGAAAAACTGTTTTTT.

This rearrangement joins TRBV10-3 to TRBJ2-4; D might be TRBD1 (5 bases). V was clipped by 5 bases and J by 8 bases, with 13 bases between them. CDR3 size: 13 residues. Germline assignment: CDR1 ENHRY and CDR2 SYGVKD. In nucleotides, the CDR3 is TGTGCCATCAGTTTACAGGCTGGGGACATTCAGTACTTC. It is translated as CAISLQAGDIQYF.

This chain uses TRBV30 with TRBJ2-7, with 8 bases that match TRBD2. The CDR3 contains 14 residues. J gave up 3 bases and V 1 base, and 5 bases lay outside the gene matches. Germline V gene lookup returns CDR1 GTSNPN and CDR2 SVGIG (reference sequence). CDR3 sequence: CAWSGSGSFYEQYF. CDR3 DNA sequence: TGTGCCTGGAGTGGGAGCGGGAGTTTCTACGAGCAGTACTTC.

The chain carries TRBV27 and TRBJ1-5; no clear D. Per germline, CDR1 MNHEY and CDR2 SMNVEV (reference sequence). Trimming pared 7 bases from V and 4 bases from J, leaving 14 bases between. This CDR3 region has 14 residues. The CDR3: CASTPLGSNQPQHF. As DNA, the CDR3 is TGTGCCAGCACCCCTCTCGGTTCGAATCAGCCCCAGCATTTT.

The J gene is TRBJ2-6, the V gene TRBV25-1; TRBD1 agrees at 7 bases. Germline assignment: CDR1 MGHDK and CDR2 SYGVNS. V shed 5 bases and J 0 bases; nucleotides not matched to a gene: 4. The CDR3 extends over 16 amino acids. For the CDR3, the DNA is TGTGCCAGCAGTCGGACAGGAGTCTCTGGGGCCAACGTCCTGACTTTC. It encodes CASSRTGVSGANVLTF.

This clone was found a few times. The CDR3 spells CASSGHPDRYYEQYF. CDR3 nucleotide sequence: TGTGCCAGCAGTGGACACCCGGACAGATACTACGAGCAGTACTTC. The rearrangement joins TRBV6-6 to TRBJ2-7; the D gene is possibly TRBD1 (6 bases). Trimming cost V 5 bases and J 3 bases, with 17 bases left between them. This CDR3 is built from 15 residues. Germline V gene sequence: CDR1 MNHNY, CDR2 SVGAGI (reference sequence).

J is TRBJ1-5 and V is TRBV18; D unresolved. The CDR3 contains 15 residues. The germline gives CDR1 KGHSH, CDR2 LQKENI. With 2 bases removed from V and 4 bases from J, the gap between germline ends came to 12 bases. In DNA form, the CDR3 reads TGTGCCAGCTCACCAGACCTTCTGAGGAATCAGCCCCAGCATTTT. This codes for CASSPDLLRNQPQHF.

This clone was counted once. The genes are TRBV19 and TRBJ1-2; TRBD1 aligns across 7 bases. The CDR3 length is 13 residues. Germline-derived CDR1 and CDR2 are LNHDA and SQIVND (reference sequence). The ends lost 3 bases at V and 8 bases at J; junction bases unmatched: 6. CDR3 protein: CASSMLGGDGYTF. CDR3 nucleotide sequence: TGTGCCAGTAGTATGCTAGGGGGCGACGGCTACACCTTC.

V is TRBV19 and J is TRBJ2-7; weak D call: TRBD2 (5 bases). Germline CDR1 and CDR2: LNHDA and SQIVND (reference sequence). The CDR3 spans 14 residues. Trimming took 1 base from V and 2 from J, leaving 9 bases between them. The chain's CDR3 is CASSIGGSAYEQYF. DNA of the CDR3: TGTGCCAGTAGTATAGGAGGGAGCGCCTACGAGCAGTACTTC. Variable domain in full (rest from reference TRBV19 and TRBJ2-7): DGGITQSPKYLFRKEGQNVTLSCEQNLNHDAMYWYRQDPGQGLRLIYYSQIVNDFQKGDIAEGYSVSREKKESFPLTVTSAQKNPTAFYLCASSIGGSAYEQYFGPGTRLTVT.

Only one count was recorded for this clone. The chain combines TRBV29-1 with TRBJ2-7, with D perhaps TRBD1 (5 bases). Trimming pared 5 bases from V and 5 bases from J, leaving 13 bases between. Germline CDR1 is SQVTM and CDR2 is ANQGSEA. The CDR3 contains 12 residues. CDR3: CSVIQGRDEQYF. The CDR3 region has the DNA TGCAGCGTTATCCAGGGTCGAGACGAGCAGTACTTC.

This clone was observed a few times. The chain has TRBV25-1 and TRBJ1-1; possibly TRBD1 for D (5 bases). CDR1 is MGHDK and CDR2 is SYGVNS in the germline V gene. The V and J ends lost 4 bases and 4 bases respectively, with 13 bases between them. The length of the CDR3 is 14 residues. The CDR3 nucleotides read TGTGCCAGCAGTGCTCGCGGCAGGGCCACTGAAGCTTTCTTT. Its translation: CASSARGRATEAFF.

The V and J genes are TRBV3-1 (or the pseudogene TRBV3-2) and TRBJ2-7, with D possibly matching TRBD1 (5 bases). Germline V CDR1 and CDR2: LGHDT, YNNKEL (reference sequence). The CDR3 runs 16 residues. With 2 bases removed from V and 4 bases from J, the gap between germline ends came to 18 bases. CDR3 in amino acids: CASSQLVQGPVYEQYF. The CDR3 nucleotides are TGTGCCAGCAGCCAACTGGTCCAGGGCCCCGTTTACGAGCAGTACTTC.

The genes are TRBV30 and TRBJ1-1; TRBD1 agrees at 8 bases. From germline, CDR1 is GTSNPN and CDR2 SVGIG (reference sequence). The V segment lost 5 bases and the J segment 1 base; nucleotides outside the gene matches: 3. This CDR3 has 13 amino acids. The CDR3 reads CAWDRGANTEAFF. DNA for the CDR3: TGTGCCTGGGACAGGGGAGCGAACACTGAAGCTTTCTTT. The whole variable domain, remainder taken from reference TRBV30 and TRBJ1-1, is SQTIHQWPATLVQPVGSPLSLECTVEGTSNPNLYWYRQAAGRGLQLLFYSVGIGQISSEVPQNLSASRPQDRQFILSSKKLLLSDSGFYLCAWDRGANTEAFFGQGTRLTVV.

V usage is TRBV7-2 and J usage is TRBJ2-2, with a weak D call TRBD2 (5 bases). V lost 5 bases and J lost 6, with 19 bases in between. CDR3 length equals 16 residues. Germline assignment: CDR1 SGHTA and CDR2 FQGNSA. CDR3 in DNA: TGTGCCAGCAGCGCCAAGCCCTCGAGGGTAGCCGGGGAGCTGTTTTTT. Its protein product is CASSAKPSRVAGELFF.

The V gene is TRBV4-1, the J gene TRBJ1-2; D not certain. Trimming pared 0 bases from V and 5 bases from J, leaving 10 bases between. The CDR3 consists of 14 residues. Per the germline V gene, CDR1 is MGHRA and CDR2 is YSYEKL. CDR3 in DNA: TGCGCCAGCAGCCAAGAGGTCGGAGAATATGGCTACACCTTC. Its translation: CASSQEVGEYGYTF.

This clone was seen a handful of times. The chain couples TRBV19 to TRBJ2-3, with a tentative D call TRBD1 (5 bases). The CDR3 spans 14 residues. Germline-derived CDR1 and CDR2 are LNHDA and SQIVND (reference sequence). V lost 4 bases, J lost 2 bases, and 10 bases lay in between. The CDR3 bases are TGTGCCAGTAGTACCAGGGTAATCACAGATACGCAGTATTTT. It translates to CASSTRVITDTQYF.

The rearrangement joins TRBV5-1 to TRBJ1-2, with a weak D call TRBD1 (6 bases). The CDR3 sequence is 15 residues long. Trimming removed 0 bases at V and 4 bases at J, with 13 bases between. Germline CDR1 reads SGHRS; CDR2 reads YFSETQ. CDR3 sequence reads: CASSLGQGLSYGYTF. The DNA for the CDR3 is TGCGCCAGCAGCTTGGGGCAGGGGCTTAGCTATGGCTACACCTTC. Based on the CDR3 plus reference TRBV5-1 and TRBJ1-2, the full variable domain is KAGVTQTPRYLIKTRGQQVTLSCSPISGHRSVSWYQQTPGQGLQFLFEYFSETQRNKGNFPGRFSGRQFSNSRSEMNVSTLELGDSALYLCASSLGQGLSYGYTFGSGTRLTVV.

This clone came up a few times. The DNA for the CDR3 is TGTGCCAGCAGTCCGGAGCGGGGCACTGAAGCTTTCTTT. Translated: CASSPERGTEAFF. The rearrangement joins TRBV6-4 to TRBJ1-1; D is undetermined. CDR1 MRHNA and CDR2 SNTAGT come from the germline V gene. This CDR3 is 13 amino acids long. The ends were cut back, 5 bases at V and 4 bases at J, with 11 bases in the middle.